This T cell receptor (beta chain) originates from a study of shared clonotypes between healthy human individuals. Study summary: Researchers drew samples from two women and three men aged 18 to 49. Per donor, CD8 memory used one plate, CD8 naive used two, CD4 memory used three and CD4 naive used three.

General study findings and limits: Naive subsets, compared against memory subsets, generally had larger estimated richness values.

Per the authors' pipeline: Filtering of immunoSEQ junctional sequences could not match full-length read filtering. The assay was immunoSEQ multiplex PCR, and TCRdb's table has in-frame clones only and misses some. That table furnishes V, J and clone size, whereas the DNA furnished D and trimming. Of approximately 320,000 clones listed, more than 75% are singletons. Details on this clone: Its antigen is unknown.

This CDR3 is 17 amino acids long. Germline CDR1 and CDR2: ENHRY and SYGVKD. V gave up 1 base and J gave up 2 bases, with 15 bases separating them. The material sequenced was memory CD8+ T cells sorted from blood. Subset meaning: CD45RO+ cells pooled with CCR7-negative TemRA cells. The chain carries TRBV10-3 and TRBJ1-5; D unresolved. This receptor was taken from a man aged 18 to 30 in good health. The CDR3 loop reads CAISEYPQLNGNQPQHF. The CDR3 DNA reads as TGTGCCATCAGTGAGTACCCTCAGTTGAATGGCAATCAGCCCCAGCATTTT.